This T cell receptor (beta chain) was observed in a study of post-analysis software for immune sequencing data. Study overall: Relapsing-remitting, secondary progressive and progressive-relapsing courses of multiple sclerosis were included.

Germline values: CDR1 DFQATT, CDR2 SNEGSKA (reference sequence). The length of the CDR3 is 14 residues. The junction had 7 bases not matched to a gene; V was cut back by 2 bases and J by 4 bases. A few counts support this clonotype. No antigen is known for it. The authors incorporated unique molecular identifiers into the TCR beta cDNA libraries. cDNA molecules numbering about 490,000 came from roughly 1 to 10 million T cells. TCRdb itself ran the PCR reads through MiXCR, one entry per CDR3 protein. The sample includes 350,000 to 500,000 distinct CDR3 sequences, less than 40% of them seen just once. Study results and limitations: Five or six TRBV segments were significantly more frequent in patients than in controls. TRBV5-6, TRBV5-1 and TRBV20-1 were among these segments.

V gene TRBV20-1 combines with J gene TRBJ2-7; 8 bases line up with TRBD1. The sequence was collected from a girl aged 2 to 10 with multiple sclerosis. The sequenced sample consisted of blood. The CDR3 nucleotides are TGCAGTGCTAGACCTAGGACAGGGAGATACGAGCAGTACTTC. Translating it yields CSARPRTGRYEQYF.